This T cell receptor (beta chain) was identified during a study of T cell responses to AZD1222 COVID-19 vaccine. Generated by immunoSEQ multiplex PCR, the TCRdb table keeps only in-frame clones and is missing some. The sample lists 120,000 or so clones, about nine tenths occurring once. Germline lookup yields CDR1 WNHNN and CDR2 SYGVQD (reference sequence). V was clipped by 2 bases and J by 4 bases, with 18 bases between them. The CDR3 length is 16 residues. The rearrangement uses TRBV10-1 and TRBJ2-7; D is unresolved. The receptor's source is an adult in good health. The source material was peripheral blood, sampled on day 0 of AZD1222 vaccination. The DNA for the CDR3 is TGCGCCAGCAGTGAGCCCTATTACAGACTTACATACGAGCAGTACTTC. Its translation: CASSEPYYRLTYEQYF.